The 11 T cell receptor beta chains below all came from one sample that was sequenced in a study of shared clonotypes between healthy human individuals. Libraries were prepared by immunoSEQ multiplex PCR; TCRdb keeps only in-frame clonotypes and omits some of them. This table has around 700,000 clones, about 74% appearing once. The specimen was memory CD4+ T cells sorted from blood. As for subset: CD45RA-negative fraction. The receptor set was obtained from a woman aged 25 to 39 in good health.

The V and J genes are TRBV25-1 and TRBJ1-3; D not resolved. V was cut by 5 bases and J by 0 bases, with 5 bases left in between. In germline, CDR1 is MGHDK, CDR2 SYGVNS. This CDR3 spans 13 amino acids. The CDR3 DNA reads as TGTGCCAGCAGTTTTAGCTCTGGAAACACCATATATTTT. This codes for CASSFSSGNTIYF.

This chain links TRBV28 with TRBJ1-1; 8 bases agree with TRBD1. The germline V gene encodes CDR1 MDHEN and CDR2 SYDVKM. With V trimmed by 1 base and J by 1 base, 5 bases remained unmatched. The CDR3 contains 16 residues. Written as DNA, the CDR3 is TGTGCCAGCAGTTTATTGCCAGGGGGCGAGAACACTGAAGCTTTCTTT. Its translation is CASSLLPGGENTEAFF.

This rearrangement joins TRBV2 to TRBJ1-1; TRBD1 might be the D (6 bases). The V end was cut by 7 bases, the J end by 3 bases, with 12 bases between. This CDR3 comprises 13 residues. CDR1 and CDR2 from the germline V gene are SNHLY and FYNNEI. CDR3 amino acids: CASTVGTHTEAFF. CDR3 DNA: TGTGCCAGCACCGTCGGGACACACACTGAAGCTTTCTTT.

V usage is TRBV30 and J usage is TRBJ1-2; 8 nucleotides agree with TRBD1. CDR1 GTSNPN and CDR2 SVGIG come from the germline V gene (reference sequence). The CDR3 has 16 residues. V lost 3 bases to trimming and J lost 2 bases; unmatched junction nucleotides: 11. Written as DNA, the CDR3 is TGTGCCTGGAGCTTCCTTGGGACAGGAAGAAACTATGGCTACACCTTC. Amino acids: CAWSFLGTGRNYGYTF.

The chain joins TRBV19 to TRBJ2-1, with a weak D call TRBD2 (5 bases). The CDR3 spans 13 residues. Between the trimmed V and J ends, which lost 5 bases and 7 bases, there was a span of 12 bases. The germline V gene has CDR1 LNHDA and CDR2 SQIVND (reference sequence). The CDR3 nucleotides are TGTGCCAGTAGTCGCCGGGATGGGAATGAGCAGTTCTTC. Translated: CASSRRDGNEQFF.

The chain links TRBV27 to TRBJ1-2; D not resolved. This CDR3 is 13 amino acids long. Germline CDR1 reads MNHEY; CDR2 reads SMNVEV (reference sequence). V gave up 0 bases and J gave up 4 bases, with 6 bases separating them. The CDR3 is CASSLSGSYGYTF. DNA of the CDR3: TGTGCCAGCAGTTTATCGGGCAGCTATGGCTACACCTTC.

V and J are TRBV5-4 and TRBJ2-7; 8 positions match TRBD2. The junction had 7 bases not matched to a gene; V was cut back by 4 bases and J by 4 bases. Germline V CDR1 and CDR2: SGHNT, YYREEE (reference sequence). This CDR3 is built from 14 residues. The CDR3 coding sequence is TGTGCCAGCAGCCGATCCGGGGGGGCTTACGAGCAGTACTTC. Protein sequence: CASSRSGGAYEQYF. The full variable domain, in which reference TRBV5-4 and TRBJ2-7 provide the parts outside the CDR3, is ETGVTQSPTHLIKTRGQQVTLRCSSQSGHNTVSWYQQALGQGPQFIFQYYREEENGRGNFPPRFSGLQFPNYSSELNVNALELDDSALYLCASSRSGGAYEQYFGPGTRLTVT.

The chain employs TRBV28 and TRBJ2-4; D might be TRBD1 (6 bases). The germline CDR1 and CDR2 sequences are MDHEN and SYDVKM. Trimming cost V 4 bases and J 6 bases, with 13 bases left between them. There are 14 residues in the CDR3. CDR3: CASSSNPRGNIQYF. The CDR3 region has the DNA TGTGCCAGCAGTTCGAACCCCAGGGGAAACATTCAGTACTTC. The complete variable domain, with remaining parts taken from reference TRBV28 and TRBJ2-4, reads DVKVTQSSRYLVKRTGEKVFLECVQDMDHENMFWYRQDPGLGLRLIYFSYDVKMKEKGDIPEGYSVSREKKERFSLILESASTNQTSMYLCASSSNPRGNIQYFGAGTRLSVL.

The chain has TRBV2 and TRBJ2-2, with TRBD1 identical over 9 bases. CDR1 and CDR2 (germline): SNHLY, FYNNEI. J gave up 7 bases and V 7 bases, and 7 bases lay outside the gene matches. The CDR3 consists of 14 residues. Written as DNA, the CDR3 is TGTGCCAGCACCCTCGACAGGGGGGGCGGGGAGCTGTTTTTT. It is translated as CASTLDRGGGELFF.

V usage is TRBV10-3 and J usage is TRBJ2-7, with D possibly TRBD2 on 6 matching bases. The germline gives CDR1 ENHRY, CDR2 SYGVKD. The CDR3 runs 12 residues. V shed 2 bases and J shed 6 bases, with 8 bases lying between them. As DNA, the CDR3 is TGTGCCATCAGTGAGGGAGGGACCGAGCAGTACTTC. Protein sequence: CAISEGGTEQYF.

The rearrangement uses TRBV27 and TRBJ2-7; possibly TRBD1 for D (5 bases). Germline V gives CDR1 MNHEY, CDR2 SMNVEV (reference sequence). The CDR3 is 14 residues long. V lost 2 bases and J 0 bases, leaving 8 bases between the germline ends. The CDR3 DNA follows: TGTGCCAGCAGTTTACGGCAGGGCTCCTACGAGCAGTACTTC. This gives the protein CASSLRQGSYEQYF.